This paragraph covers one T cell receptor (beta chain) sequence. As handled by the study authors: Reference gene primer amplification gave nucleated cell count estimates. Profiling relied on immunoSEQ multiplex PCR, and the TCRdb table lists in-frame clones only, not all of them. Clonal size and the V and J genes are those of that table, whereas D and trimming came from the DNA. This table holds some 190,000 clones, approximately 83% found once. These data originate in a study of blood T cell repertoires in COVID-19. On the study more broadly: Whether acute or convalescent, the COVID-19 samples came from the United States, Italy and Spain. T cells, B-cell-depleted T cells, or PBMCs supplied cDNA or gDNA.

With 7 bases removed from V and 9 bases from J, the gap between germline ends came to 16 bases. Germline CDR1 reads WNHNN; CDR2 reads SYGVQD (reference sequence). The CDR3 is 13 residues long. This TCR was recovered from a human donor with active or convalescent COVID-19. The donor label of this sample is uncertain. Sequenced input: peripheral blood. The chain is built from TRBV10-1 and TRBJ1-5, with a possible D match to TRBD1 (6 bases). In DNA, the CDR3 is TGCGCCAGCAAACCGACAGGCGCCGGGCCCCAGCATTTT. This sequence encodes CASKPTGAGPQHF.